This entry lists 5 T cell receptor beta chains sequenced from one sample in a study of blood T cell repertoires in COVID-19. TCRdb's table, derived via immunoSEQ multiplex PCR, lists solely in-frame clones and lacks some. The sample lists 98,000 or so clones, roughly 82% occurring once. The sequencing input was peripheral blood. These receptors were collected from a man aged 55 to 70 with acute or convalescent COVID-19.

V gene TRBV9 combines with J gene TRBJ2-1, with 7 bases matching TRBD2. This CDR3 has 12 residues. Looked up from germline, CDR1 is SGDLS and CDR2 is YYNGEE. Unmatched junction bases numbered 5, after V lost 4 bases and J lost 10 bases. This CDR3 reads CASSPGLKEQFF. The CDR3 bases are TGTGCCAGCAGCCCGGGACTAAAGGAGCAGTTCTTC.

This chain joins TRBV19 and TRBJ1-4; no definite D call. The ends were cut back, 5 bases at V and 7 bases at J, with 17 bases in the middle. The CDR3 sequence is 15 residues long. Germline values: CDR1 LNHDA, CDR2 SQIVND (reference sequence). CDR3 region: CASSPIGGRGEKLFF. CDR3 DNA: TGTGCCAGTAGTCCCATAGGTGGACGGGGTGAAAAACTGTTTTTT.

The chain carries TRBV7-9 and TRBJ2-7; weak D call: TRBD2 (7 bases). V lost 10 bases, J lost 3 bases, and 22 bases lay in between. The germline V gene has CDR1 SEHNR and CDR2 FQNEAQ (reference sequence). The CDR3 contains 15 residues. The chain's CDR3 is CATRDIPGGDYEQYF. CDR3 bases: TGTGCCACCAGGGACATTCCGGGAGGCGACTACGAGCAGTACTTC.

V is TRBV5-4 and J is TRBJ2-6; TRBD1 agrees at 7 bases. CDR3 length equals 16 residues. V shed 5 bases, J shed 3 bases, and the junction held 8 bases outside the gene matches. The V gene's germline CDR1 is SGHNT and CDR2 YYREEE (reference sequence). This chain's CDR3 is CASSSQTGDGANVLTF. CDR3 nucleotides: TGTGCCAGCAGTTCGCAAACAGGGGATGGGGCCAACGTCCTGACTTTC.

This clone was seen at least ten times. The gene calls are TRBV2 and TRBJ1-6; no definite D call. Between the trimmed V and J ends, which lost 6 bases and 3 bases, there was a span of 12 bases. Germline values: CDR1 SNHLY, CDR2 FYNNEI. The CDR3 is 15 residues long. This CDR3 reads CASSEPDIYNSPLHF. CDR3 nucleotides: TGTGCCAGCAGCGAACCAGACATCTATAATTCACCCCTCCACTTT.